This TCR beta chain is drawn from a study of T-cell memory formation after mild COVID-19 (dated by TCRdb to the early 2020s). Background on the whole study: TCR sequence clusters from the two donors were largely donor specific. In a couple of donors, T-cell clones that expanded and contracted after mild COVID-19 were tracked by sequencing TCRalpha and TCRbeta repertoires over time. Two young, previously healthy adult volunteers made up the cohort, one male and one female.

The listed sequencing device is Illumina NovaSeq 6000. cDNA libraries for TCRalpha and TCRbeta were prepared by 5'RACE using constant-segment primers, with sample barcodes and unique molecular identifiers added. RNA was extracted from every sample with Trizol reagent. Amplification of the libraries took two PCR steps, and the second step added a second sample barcode plus Illumina TruSeq adapters. The libraries were sequenced on an Illumina NovaSeq using 2 x 150 bp paired-end reads. In the authors' own workflow: Demultiplexing of reads and collapsing into UMI-guided consensus sequences were performed with migec v1.2.7. Using mixcr v2.1.11, the UMI consensuses were aligned to TRA and TRB V and J templates and assembled into clonotypes. Expanded or contracted clonotypes were those called significant by both edgeR and NoisET, with noise models trained on biological replicates. For edgeR calls, a false discovery rate-adjusted p below 0.01 and a log2 fold-change threshold of 1 were applied. As an exploratory analysis of dynamics, max-normalized trajectories of the 1000 most abundant clonotypes were examined by PCA with hierarchical clustering. Separately sequenced CD4+ and CD8+ repertoires were used to assign the CD4 or CD8 phenotype of responding clones. TCRdb itself trimmed the public reads at Q25 with fastp, ran MiXCR and retained productive beta chains. Every distinct CDR3 protein forms one entry, paired with its most common genes and DNA. TCRdb's processing, not the study's, gives the V and J calls here. This sample lists hundreds of thousands of distinct CDR3 sequences; approximately 15% were detected once. The top ten clonotypes cover around a fifth of the sample.

PBMCs were isolated by Ficoll-Paque density gradient centrifugation. Of note for this clonotype: Its cognate antigen has yet to be identified. No quality values exist for individual bases; no much larger clone is one base distant.

What the study reported, not specific to this receptor: Only two mild cases were covered by the study, and larger cohorts that include severe cases with pre-infection samples were considered necessary. From day 15 to 85, contracting clones showed balanced CD4/CD8 phenotypes, whereas a second wave of clones that expanded from day 15 to 37 leaned towards CD4+. Contracting CD4+ clones turned up mainly in the CM and EM memory subsets, whereas EMRA was where CD8+ clones were enriched. Some responding clones were detected in pre-infection memory, which suggested that pre-existing cross-reactive memory T cells had joined the SARS-CoV-2 response. SARS-CoV-2 specificity was not confirmed for the second-wave clones peaking on day 37.

The sequenced material came from PBMCs or a T cell subset sorted from them (not recorded which). This receptor was identified in a man aged 18 to 35 who had mild COVID-19 (a few samples of this study predate the infection). The sample titles of this study are shuffled in the database, so cell type and time point are left out; the donor was told from shared clones.

The nucleotide sequence reads TGTGCCAGCAGCTTGGGCTCGCTGATCACAGATACGCAGTATTTT. It translates to CASSLGSLITDTQYF. The rearrangement joined TRBV7-9 to TRBJ2-3, with no D gene named confidently. V lost 3 bases and J lost 2 bases; the stretch between them is 12 bases long. Including the terminal cysteine and phenylalanine, the CDR3 comprises 15 residues. Only CDR3 DNA is held: 45 bases, read in frame from base 1. The CDR1 and CDR2 encoded by the germline V gene (reference sequence) are SEHNR and FQNEAQ.